The next 25 T cell receptor beta chains were all read from a single sample in a study of beta chain features in type 1 diabetes. Study-level findings and limits: For Type 1 diabetes patients, all four CD4+ subsets carried TCRB CDR3s that were moderately but significantly shorter.

What these receptors recognize is not known. Every bit of the isolated RNA underwent reverse transcription, so sequencing read expressed TCRB transcripts. Produced via immunoSEQ multiplex PCR; TCRdb's table is partial and in-frame only. The sample has about 250,000 clones; roughly a tenth are singletons. Sequencing was performed on naive CD4+ T cells from blood. These TCRs come from a man in his thirties or forties with type 1 diabetes.

The gene calls are TRBV21-1 and TRBJ2-5; the tabulated D call, TRBD1, remains unverified against the DNA. TRBV21-1 is tagged as a pseudogene. The CDR3 consists of 15 residues. CDR3 DNA sequence: TGTGCCAGCACCTCGACAGGGGAAGGTCAAGAGACCCAGTACTTC. It specifies CASTSTGEGQETQYF.

The sample holds a few counts of this clone. The rearrangement joins TRBV5-1 to TRBJ2-1, with 7 bases identical to TRBD2. This CDR3 is built from 15 residues. Germline CDR1 reads SGHRS; CDR2 reads YFSETQ. V lost 0 bases, J lost 5 bases, and 5 bases stayed unmatched. CDR3 residues: CASSLGPSGNNEQFF. The CDR3 coding sequence is TGCGCCAGCAGCTTGGGGCCCAGCGGGAACAATGAGCAGTTCTTC.

This clone was observed a handful of times. The V gene is TRBV19, the J gene TRBJ1-2, with 7 bases lining up with TRBD1. This CDR3 contains 12 residues. V was clipped by 5 bases and J by 8 bases; unmatched bases: 5. CDR1 and CDR2 from the germline V gene are LNHDA and SQIVND (reference sequence). CDR3 region: CASSVQGRGYTF. The CDR3 region has the DNA TGTGCCAGTAGTGTACAGGGGCGCGGCTACACCTTC.

This clone was counted a few times. V is TRBV9 and J is TRBJ2-2; the D is unclear. Germline loops: CDR1 SGDLS, CDR2 YYNGEE. V dropped 3 bases and J dropped 5 bases, with 8 bases sitting between them. The CDR3 extends over 13 amino acids. In DNA form, the CDR3 reads TGTGCCAGCAGCGCTCAGAATACCGGGGAGCTGTTTTTT. Translated, it gives CASSAQNTGELFF.

In its sample, this clone was seen a few times. The chain couples TRBV12-5 to TRBJ1-1; 7 bases fit TRBD1. The germline gives CDR1 LGHNT, CDR2 FRNRAP. The CDR3 is 16 amino acids. With V trimmed by 5 bases and J by 1 base, 10 bases remained unmatched. CDR3 loop: CASGPDRVTTNTEAFF. The CDR3 DNA reads as TGTGCTAGTGGTCCTGACAGGGTGACGACGAACACTGAAGCTTTCTTT. Full variable domain (outside the CDR3, taken from reference TRBV12-5 and TRBJ1-1): DARVTQTPRHKVTEMGQEVTMRCQPILGHNTVFWYRQTMMQGLELLAYFRNRAPLDDSGMPKDRFSAEMPDATLATLKIQPSEPRDSAVYFCASGPDRVTTNTEAFFGQGTRLTVV.

This clone has just a few counts. This rearrangement joins TRBV18 to TRBJ2-1, with a tentative D call TRBD1 (6 bases). V was shortened by 2 bases and J by 7 bases, with 18 bases between the two germline ends. This CDR3 region has 16 residues. In germline, CDR1 is KGHSH, CDR2 LQKENI. The DNA of the CDR3 is TGTGCCAGCTCACCAGCCCCAGGGGCCCTAGATAATGAGCAGTTCTTC. This sequence encodes CASSPAPGALDNEQFF.

This clone has just a few counts. The chain has TRBV4-3 and TRBJ2-1, with D tentatively TRBD1 (6 bases). CDR1 LGHNA and CDR2 YSLEER come from the germline V gene. V dropped 7 bases and J dropped 4 bases, with 14 bases sitting between them. The CDR3 is made up of 14 amino acids. In DNA form, the CDR3 reads TGCGCCAGCACCTTAGACAGGCTATACAATGAGCAGTTCTTC. Its translation is CASTLDRLYNEQFF.

This chain connects TRBV7-6 to TRBJ2-7; 12 bases fit TRBD1. Germline CDR1 is SGHVS and CDR2 is FNYEAQ. This CDR3 is 16 amino acids long. V trimming: 5 bases; J trimming: 5 bases; junction bases outside the gene matches: 10. The CDR3 DNA sequence: TGTGCCAGCAGCCACCCCTTGGGGACAGGGGGCAACGAGCAGTACTTC. Its translation: CASSHPLGTGGNEQYF.

This clone was seen a few times. The V call is TRBV2, the J call TRBJ1-2; tentative D call: TRBD1 (6 bases). The germline V gene encodes CDR1 SNHLY and CDR2 FYNNEI. V lost 8 bases, J lost 3 bases, and 13 bases lay in between. The CDR3 runs 13 residues. The CDR3 sequence: CASEGTKDYGYTF. The CDR3 coding sequence is TGTGCCAGCGAAGGGACAAAAGACTATGGCTACACCTTC.

This clone has only a few counts. V gene TRBV4-3 combines with J gene TRBJ2-7; 10 bases align to TRBD1. V was pared by 4 bases and J by 2 bases, with 5 bases of the junction left unmatched. This CDR3 spans 15 amino acids. CDR1 is LGHNA and CDR2 is YSLEER in the germline V gene. The CDR3 loop is CASSRTGTGAYEQYF. The CDR3 bases are TGCGCCAGCAGCCGTACCGGGACAGGGGCCTACGAGCAGTACTTC.

The chain carries TRBV2 and TRBJ1-6; 10 nucleotides agree with TRBD1. The germline gives CDR1 SNHLY, CDR2 FYNNEI. The J segment lost 6 bases and the V segment lost 6 bases, leaving 8 bases of the junction unmatched. This CDR3 has 16 residues. The CDR3 DNA sequence: TGTGCCAGCAGCTACGACAGGGGGCAGAGTAATTCACCCCTCCACTTT. Amino acid sequence: CASSYDRGQSNSPLHF.

This clone was found a few times. The genes are TRBV29-1 and TRBJ2-1, with D tentatively TRBD1 (6 bases). Trimming removed 4 bases at V and 7 bases at J, with 17 bases between. CDR1 is SQVTM and CDR2 is ANQGSEA in the germline V gene. There are 14 residues in the CDR3. CDR3 sequence: CSVVLGAAWNEQFF. Written as DNA, the CDR3 is TGCAGCGTTGTGCTGGGGGCAGCGTGGAATGAGCAGTTCTTC.

The V and J genes are TRBV28 and TRBJ1-5, with TRBD1 matching 7 bases. Unmatched junction bases numbered 9, after V lost 5 bases and J lost 2 bases. This CDR3 contains 16 residues. From germline, CDR1 is MDHEN and CDR2 SYDVKM. The CDR3 loop is CASSGQGGLGNQPQHF. CDR3 bases: TGTGCCAGCAGTGGCCAGGGGGGCCTTGGCAATCAGCCCCAGCATTTT.

The gene calls are TRBV18 and TRBJ1-1; 7 bases map to TRBD1. The V gene end was trimmed by 1 base and the J gene end by 8 bases; junction bases not matched to a gene: 10. This CDR3 spans 15 amino acids. Germline V gene lookup returns CDR1 KGHSH and CDR2 LQKENI. The CDR3 loop is CASSPRAGTENEAFF. The DNA for the CDR3 is TGTGCCAGCTCACCACGGGCCGGGACAGAGAACGAAGCTTTCTTT.

This clone showed up just a few times. The genes are TRBV5-1 and TRBJ2-1; 9 bases fit TRBD1. After removal of 1 base from V and 9 bases from J, the junction contained 5 bases not matched to a gene. The CDR3 is made up of 14 amino acids. Germline V gives CDR1 SGHRS, CDR2 YFSETQ. CDR3 sequence (DNA): TGCGCCAGCAGCTTGAGGACAGGGGAGGGTGAGCAGTTCTTC. Translating gives CASSLRTGEGEQFF.

J is TRBJ1-6 and V is TRBV18; the D is unclear. This CDR3 is built from 14 residues. Germline CDR1 KGHSH, CDR2 LQKENI. V dropped 2 bases and J dropped 7 bases, with 9 bases sitting between them. The CDR3 loop reads CASSPSPGNSPLHF. The DNA for the CDR3 is TGTGCCAGCTCACCATCGCCGGGAAATTCACCCCTCCACTTT. The full variable domain, in which reference TRBV18 and TRBJ1-6 provide the parts outside the CDR3, is NAGVMQNPRHLVRRRGQEARLRCSPMKGHSHVYWYRQLPEEGLKFMVYLQKENIIDESGMPKERFSAEFPKEGPSILRIQQVVRGDSAAYFCASSPSPGNSPLHFGNGTRLTVT.

In the case of this clone: At the DNA level, this CDR3 is encoded by other sequences in the same sample as well. DNA of the CDR3: TGTGCCAGCAGCGTAGCTTCCAGGAACACTGAAGCTTTCTTT. Amino acid sequence: CASSVASRNTEAFF. The rearrangement links TRBV9 to TRBJ1-1; no definite D call. The CDR3 is 14 amino acids. V shed 0 bases and J shed 1 base, with 7 bases lying between them. CDR1 is SGDLS, CDR2 YYNGEE, per germline.

This sequence joins TRBV12-5 and TRBJ2-7; D not resolved. V was trimmed by 6 bases and J by 1 base, leaving 4 bases between them. Germline V gene data show CDR1 as LGHNT and CDR2 as FRNRAP. The CDR3 runs 11 residues. The CDR3, as DNA: TGTGCTAGTGGCCAATCCTACGAGCAGTACTTC. Its translation: CASGQSYEQYF.

This clone was seen a few times. This chain connects TRBV7-2 to TRBJ2-7, with D uncertain. Trimming shortened V by 1 base and J by 4 bases, and 8 bases separated the two germline ends. The CDR3 totals 13 residues. Germline V lookup: CDR1 SGHTA, CDR2 FQGNSA. In DNA form, the CDR3 reads TGTGCCAGCAGCTTAGTGCAACAGTACGAGCAGTACTTC. This encodes CASSLVQQYEQYF.

The CDR3 is CASSQMGLDSYNEQFF. CDR3 in DNA: TGCGCCAGCAGTCAGATGGGACTAGACTCCTACAATGAGCAGTTCTTC. This chain links TRBV23-1 with TRBJ2-1; 8 nucleotides agree with TRBD2. TRBV23-1 is noted as an ORF with a role that remains uncertain. The CDR3 is 16 residues long. V trimming: 3 bases; J trimming: 0 bases; junction bases outside the gene matches: 4.

The V call is TRBV28, the J call TRBJ2-5, with no clear D. Germline V gene lookup returns CDR1 MDHEN and CDR2 SYDVKM. The CDR3 has 11 amino acids. Trimming shortened V by 9 bases and J by 11 bases, and 16 bases separated the two germline ends. The CDR3 DNA reads as TGTGCCAGTACAGCCCCCCCTCAACAGTACTTC. This codes for CASTAPPQQYF.

This clone was recorded a few times. The chain employs TRBV11-2 and TRBJ2-3, with D possibly matching TRBD2 (6 bases). Between the trimmed V and J ends, which lost 3 bases and 4 bases, there was a span of 11 bases. The CDR3 has 14 residues. Germline CDR1 SGHAT, CDR2 FQNNGV. This CDR3 reads CASSFPSGADTQYF. The DNA of the CDR3 is TGTGCCAGCAGCTTTCCATCGGGGGCAGATACGCAGTATTTT.

V is TRBV27 and J is TRBJ2-5, with D maybe TRBD2 (6 bases). CDR3 length equals 15 residues. Germline CDR1 MNHEY, CDR2 SMNVEV (reference sequence). Trimming left V 3 bases short and J 5 bases short, with 16 bases between. This CDR3 reads CASSFRVGRWETQYF. In nucleotides, the CDR3 is TGTGCCAGCAGTTTTCGGGTAGGGAGGTGGGAGACCCAGTACTTC.

This clone appeared a few times. The chain combines TRBV5-1 with TRBJ1-1, with TRBD1 matching over 7 bases. Germline assignment: CDR1 SGHRS and CDR2 YFSETQ. The junction had 3 bases not matched to a gene; V was cut back by 2 bases and J by 5 bases. The CDR3 length is 13 residues. The CDR3 loop is CASSFTGETEAFF. DNA of the CDR3: TGCGCCAGCAGCTTTACAGGGGAGACTGAAGCTTTCTTT.

CDR3 DNA sequence: TGTGCCAGCCAGGGACAGGGAACGGCCGGGGCTTTCTTT. Translated: CASQGQGTAGAFF. V gene TRBV28 combines with J gene TRBJ1-1, with TRBD1 identical over 9 bases. Germline V gene data show CDR1 as MDHEN and CDR2 as SYDVKM. V was clipped by 8 bases and J by 11 bases; unmatched bases: 12. This CDR3 has 13 residues.